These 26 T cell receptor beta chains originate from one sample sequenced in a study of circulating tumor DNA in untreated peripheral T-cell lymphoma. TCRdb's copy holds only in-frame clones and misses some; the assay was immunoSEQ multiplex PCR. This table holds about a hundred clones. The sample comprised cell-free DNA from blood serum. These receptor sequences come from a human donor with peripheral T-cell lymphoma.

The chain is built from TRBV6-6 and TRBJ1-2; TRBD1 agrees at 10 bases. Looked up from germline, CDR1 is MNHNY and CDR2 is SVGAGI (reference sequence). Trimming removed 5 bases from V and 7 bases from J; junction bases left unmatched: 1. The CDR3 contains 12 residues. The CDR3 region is CASSGDRGGYTF. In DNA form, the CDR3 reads TGTGCCAGCAGTGGGGACAGGGGTGGCTACACCTTC.

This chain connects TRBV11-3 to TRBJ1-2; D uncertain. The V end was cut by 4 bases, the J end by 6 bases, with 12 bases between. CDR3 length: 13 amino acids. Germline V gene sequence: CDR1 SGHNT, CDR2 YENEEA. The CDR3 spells CASSYQNVDGYTF. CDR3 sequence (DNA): TGTGCCAGCAGCTACCAGAATGTTGATGGCTACACCTTC.

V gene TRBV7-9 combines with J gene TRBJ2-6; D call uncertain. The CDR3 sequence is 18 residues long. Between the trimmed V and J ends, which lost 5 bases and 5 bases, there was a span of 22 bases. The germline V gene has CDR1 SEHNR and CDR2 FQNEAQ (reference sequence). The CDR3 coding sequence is TGTGCCAGCAGCGACTTCAATACCATACAAAGTCGGGCCAACGTCCTGACTTTC. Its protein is CASSDFNTIQSRANVLTF. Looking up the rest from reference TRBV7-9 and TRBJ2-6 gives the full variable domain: DTGVSQNPRHKITKRGQNVTFRCDPISEHNRLYWYRQTLGQGPEFLTYFQNEAQLEKSRLLSDRFSAERPKGSFSTLEIQRTEQGDSAMYLCASSDFNTIQSRANVLTFGAGSRLTVL.

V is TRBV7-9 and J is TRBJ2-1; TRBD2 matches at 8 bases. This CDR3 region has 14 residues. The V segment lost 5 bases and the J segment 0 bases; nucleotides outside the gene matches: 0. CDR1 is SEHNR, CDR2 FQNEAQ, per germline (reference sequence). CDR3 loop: CASSGLASYNEQFF. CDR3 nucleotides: TGTGCCAGCAGCGGACTAGCCTCCTACAATGAGCAGTTCTTC.

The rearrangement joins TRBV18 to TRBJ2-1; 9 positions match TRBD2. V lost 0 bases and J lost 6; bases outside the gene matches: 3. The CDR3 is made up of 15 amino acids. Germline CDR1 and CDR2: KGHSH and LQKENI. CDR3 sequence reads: CASSPPSGSLNEQFF. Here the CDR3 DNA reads TGTGCCAGCTCACCACCTAGCGGGAGTCTCAATGAGCAGTTCTTC. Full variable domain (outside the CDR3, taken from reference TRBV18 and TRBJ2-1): NAGVMQNPRHLVRRRGQEARLRCSPMKGHSHVYWYRQLPEEGLKFMVYLQKENIIDESGMPKERFSAEFPKEGPSILRIQQVVRGDSAAYFCASSPPSGSLNEQFFGPGTRLTVL.

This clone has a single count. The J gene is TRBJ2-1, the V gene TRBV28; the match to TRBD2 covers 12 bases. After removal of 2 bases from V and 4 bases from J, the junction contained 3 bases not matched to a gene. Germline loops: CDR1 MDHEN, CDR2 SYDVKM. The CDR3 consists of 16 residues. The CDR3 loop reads CASSLTGTSGYNEQFF. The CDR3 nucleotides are TGTGCCAGCAGTTTAACAGGGACTAGCGGGTACAATGAGCAGTTCTTC.

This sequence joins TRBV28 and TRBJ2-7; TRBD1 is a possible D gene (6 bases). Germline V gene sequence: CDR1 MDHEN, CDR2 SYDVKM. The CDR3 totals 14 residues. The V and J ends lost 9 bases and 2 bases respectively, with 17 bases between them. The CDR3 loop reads CASRTGTSPYEQYF. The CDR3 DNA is TGTGCCAGTAGAACCGGGACATCTCCCTACGAGCAGTACTTC.

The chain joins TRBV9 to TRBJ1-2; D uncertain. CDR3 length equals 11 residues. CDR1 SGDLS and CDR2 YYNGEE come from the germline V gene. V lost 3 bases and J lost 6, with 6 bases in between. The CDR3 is CASSAGDGYTF. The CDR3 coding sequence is TGTGCCAGCAGCGCTGGGGATGGCTACACCTTC.

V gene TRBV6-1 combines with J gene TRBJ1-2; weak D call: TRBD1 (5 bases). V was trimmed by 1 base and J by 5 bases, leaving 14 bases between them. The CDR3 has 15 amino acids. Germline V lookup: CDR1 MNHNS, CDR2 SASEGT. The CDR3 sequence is CASSEDVQGTYGYTF. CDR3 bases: TGTGCCAGCAGTGAAGATGTCCAGGGTACTTATGGCTACACCTTC.

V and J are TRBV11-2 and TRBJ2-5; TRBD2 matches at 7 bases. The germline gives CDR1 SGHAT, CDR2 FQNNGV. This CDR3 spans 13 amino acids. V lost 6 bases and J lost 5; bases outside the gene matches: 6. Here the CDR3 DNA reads TGTGCCAGCAGAGGCGGGAGTTATGAGACCCAGTACTTC. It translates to CASRGGSYETQYF. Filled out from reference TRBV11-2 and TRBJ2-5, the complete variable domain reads EAGVAQSPRYKIIEKRQSVAFWCNPISGHATLYWYQQILGQGPKLLIQFQNNGVVDDSQLPKDRFSAERLKGVDSTLKIQPAKLEDSAVYLCASRGGSYETQYFGPGTRLLVL.

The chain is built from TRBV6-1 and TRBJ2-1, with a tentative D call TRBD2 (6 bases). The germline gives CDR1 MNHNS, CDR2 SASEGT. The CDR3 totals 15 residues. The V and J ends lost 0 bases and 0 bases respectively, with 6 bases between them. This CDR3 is CASSEASGSYNEQFF. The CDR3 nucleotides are TGTGCCAGCAGTGAAGCTAGCGGCTCCTACAATGAGCAGTTCTTC.

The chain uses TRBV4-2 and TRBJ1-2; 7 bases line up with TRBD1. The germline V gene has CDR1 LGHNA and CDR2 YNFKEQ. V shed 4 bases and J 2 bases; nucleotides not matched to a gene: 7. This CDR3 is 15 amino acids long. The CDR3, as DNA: TGTGCCAGCAGCCCCAGGCAGGGGGGAAACTATGGCTACACCTTC. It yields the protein CASSPRQGGNYGYTF.

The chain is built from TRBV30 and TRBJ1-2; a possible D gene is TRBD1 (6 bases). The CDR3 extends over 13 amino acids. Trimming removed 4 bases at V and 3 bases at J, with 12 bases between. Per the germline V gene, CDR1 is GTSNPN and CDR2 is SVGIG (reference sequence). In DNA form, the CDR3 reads TGTGCCTGGACCCCCGGGACATACTATGGCTACACCTTC. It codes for CAWTPGTYYGYTF.

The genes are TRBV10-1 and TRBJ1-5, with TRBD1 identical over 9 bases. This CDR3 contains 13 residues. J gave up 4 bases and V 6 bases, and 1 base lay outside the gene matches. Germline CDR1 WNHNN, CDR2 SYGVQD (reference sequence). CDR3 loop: CASSGTGNQPQHF. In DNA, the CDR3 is TGCGCCAGCAGCGGGACAGGGAATCAGCCCCAGCATTTT.

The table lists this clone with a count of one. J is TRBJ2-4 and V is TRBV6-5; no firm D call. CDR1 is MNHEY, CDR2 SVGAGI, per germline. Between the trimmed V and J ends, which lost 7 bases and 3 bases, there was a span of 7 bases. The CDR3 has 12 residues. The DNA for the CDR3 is TGTGCCAGCAAGGGCCTCAAAAACATTCAGTACTTC. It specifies CASKGLKNIQYF.

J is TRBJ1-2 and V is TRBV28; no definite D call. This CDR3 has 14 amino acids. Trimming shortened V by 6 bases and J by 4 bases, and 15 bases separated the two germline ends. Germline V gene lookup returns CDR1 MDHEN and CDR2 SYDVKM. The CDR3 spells CASSPTPWGYGYTF. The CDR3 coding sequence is TGTGCCAGCAGCCCGACCCCCTGGGGCTATGGCTACACCTTC.

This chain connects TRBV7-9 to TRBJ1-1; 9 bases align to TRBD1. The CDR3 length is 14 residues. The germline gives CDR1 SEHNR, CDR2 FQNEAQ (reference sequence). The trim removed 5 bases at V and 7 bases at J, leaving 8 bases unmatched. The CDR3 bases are TGTGCCAGCAGCCTAACCGGGACAGGGAGTGAAGCTTTCTTT. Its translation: CASSLTGTGSEAFF.

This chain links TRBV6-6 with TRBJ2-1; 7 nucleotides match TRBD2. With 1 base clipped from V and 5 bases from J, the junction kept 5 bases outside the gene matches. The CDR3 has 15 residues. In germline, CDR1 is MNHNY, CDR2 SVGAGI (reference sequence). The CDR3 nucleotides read TGTGCCAGCAGTTACTGGGCGGGAGCTAACAATGAGCAGTTCTTC. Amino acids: CASSYWAGANNEQFF.

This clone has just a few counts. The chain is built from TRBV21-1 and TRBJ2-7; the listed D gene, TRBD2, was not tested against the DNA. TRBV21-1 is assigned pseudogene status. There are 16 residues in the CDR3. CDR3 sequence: CASSKVEERSSYEQYF. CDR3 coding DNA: TGTGCCAGCAGCAAAGTCGAGGAGAGGAGCTCCTACGAGCAGTACTTC.

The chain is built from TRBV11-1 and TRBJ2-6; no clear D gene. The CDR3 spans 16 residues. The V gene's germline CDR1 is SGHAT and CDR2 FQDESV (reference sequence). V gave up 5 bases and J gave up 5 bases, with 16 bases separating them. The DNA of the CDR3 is TGTGCCAGCAGCGTGCTTATTAAAAGTCGGGCCAACGTCCTGACTTTC. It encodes CASSVLIKSRANVLTF.

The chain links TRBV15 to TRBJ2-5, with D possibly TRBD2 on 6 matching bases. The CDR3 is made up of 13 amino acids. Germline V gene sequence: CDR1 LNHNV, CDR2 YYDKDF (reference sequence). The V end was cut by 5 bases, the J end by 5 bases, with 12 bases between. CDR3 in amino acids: CATSELAGETQYF. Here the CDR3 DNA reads TGTGCCACCAGCGAACTAGCTGGGGAGACCCAGTACTTC.

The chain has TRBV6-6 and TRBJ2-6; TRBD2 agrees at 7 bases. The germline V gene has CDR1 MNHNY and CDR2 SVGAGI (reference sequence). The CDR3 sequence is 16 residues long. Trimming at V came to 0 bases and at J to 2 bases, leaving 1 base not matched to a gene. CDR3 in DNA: TGTGCCAGCAGTTACTCGGGGGGGGCTGGGGCCAACGTCCTGACTTTC. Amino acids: CASSYSGGAGANVLTF.

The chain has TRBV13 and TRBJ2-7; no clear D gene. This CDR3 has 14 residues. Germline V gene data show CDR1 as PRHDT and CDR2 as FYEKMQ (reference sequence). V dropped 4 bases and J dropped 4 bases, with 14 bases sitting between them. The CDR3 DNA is TGTGCCAGCAGCTCGCCGGAATCGGAGTACGAGCAGTACTTC. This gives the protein CASSSPESEYEQYF.

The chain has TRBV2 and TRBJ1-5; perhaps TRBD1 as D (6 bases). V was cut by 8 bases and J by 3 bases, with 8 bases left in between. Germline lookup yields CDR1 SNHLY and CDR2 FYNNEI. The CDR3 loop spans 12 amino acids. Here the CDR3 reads CASRTDNQPQHF. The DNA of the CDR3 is TGTGCCAGCCGGACAGACAATCAGCCCCAGCATTTT.

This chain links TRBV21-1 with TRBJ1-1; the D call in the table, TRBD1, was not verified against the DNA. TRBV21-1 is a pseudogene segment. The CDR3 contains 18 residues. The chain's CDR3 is CASSIQLGQDLLNTEAFF. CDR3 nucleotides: TGTGCCAGCAGCATCCAACTGGGACAGGACCTCTTGAACACTGAAGCTTTCTTT.

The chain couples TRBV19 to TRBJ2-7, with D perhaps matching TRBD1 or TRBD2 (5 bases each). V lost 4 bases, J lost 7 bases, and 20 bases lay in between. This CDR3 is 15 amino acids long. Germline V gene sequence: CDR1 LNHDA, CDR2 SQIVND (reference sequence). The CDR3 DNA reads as TGTGCCAGTAGTACCGGGACGTTGCAGGGTGGGGAGCAGTACTTC. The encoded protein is CASSTGTLQGGEQYF.